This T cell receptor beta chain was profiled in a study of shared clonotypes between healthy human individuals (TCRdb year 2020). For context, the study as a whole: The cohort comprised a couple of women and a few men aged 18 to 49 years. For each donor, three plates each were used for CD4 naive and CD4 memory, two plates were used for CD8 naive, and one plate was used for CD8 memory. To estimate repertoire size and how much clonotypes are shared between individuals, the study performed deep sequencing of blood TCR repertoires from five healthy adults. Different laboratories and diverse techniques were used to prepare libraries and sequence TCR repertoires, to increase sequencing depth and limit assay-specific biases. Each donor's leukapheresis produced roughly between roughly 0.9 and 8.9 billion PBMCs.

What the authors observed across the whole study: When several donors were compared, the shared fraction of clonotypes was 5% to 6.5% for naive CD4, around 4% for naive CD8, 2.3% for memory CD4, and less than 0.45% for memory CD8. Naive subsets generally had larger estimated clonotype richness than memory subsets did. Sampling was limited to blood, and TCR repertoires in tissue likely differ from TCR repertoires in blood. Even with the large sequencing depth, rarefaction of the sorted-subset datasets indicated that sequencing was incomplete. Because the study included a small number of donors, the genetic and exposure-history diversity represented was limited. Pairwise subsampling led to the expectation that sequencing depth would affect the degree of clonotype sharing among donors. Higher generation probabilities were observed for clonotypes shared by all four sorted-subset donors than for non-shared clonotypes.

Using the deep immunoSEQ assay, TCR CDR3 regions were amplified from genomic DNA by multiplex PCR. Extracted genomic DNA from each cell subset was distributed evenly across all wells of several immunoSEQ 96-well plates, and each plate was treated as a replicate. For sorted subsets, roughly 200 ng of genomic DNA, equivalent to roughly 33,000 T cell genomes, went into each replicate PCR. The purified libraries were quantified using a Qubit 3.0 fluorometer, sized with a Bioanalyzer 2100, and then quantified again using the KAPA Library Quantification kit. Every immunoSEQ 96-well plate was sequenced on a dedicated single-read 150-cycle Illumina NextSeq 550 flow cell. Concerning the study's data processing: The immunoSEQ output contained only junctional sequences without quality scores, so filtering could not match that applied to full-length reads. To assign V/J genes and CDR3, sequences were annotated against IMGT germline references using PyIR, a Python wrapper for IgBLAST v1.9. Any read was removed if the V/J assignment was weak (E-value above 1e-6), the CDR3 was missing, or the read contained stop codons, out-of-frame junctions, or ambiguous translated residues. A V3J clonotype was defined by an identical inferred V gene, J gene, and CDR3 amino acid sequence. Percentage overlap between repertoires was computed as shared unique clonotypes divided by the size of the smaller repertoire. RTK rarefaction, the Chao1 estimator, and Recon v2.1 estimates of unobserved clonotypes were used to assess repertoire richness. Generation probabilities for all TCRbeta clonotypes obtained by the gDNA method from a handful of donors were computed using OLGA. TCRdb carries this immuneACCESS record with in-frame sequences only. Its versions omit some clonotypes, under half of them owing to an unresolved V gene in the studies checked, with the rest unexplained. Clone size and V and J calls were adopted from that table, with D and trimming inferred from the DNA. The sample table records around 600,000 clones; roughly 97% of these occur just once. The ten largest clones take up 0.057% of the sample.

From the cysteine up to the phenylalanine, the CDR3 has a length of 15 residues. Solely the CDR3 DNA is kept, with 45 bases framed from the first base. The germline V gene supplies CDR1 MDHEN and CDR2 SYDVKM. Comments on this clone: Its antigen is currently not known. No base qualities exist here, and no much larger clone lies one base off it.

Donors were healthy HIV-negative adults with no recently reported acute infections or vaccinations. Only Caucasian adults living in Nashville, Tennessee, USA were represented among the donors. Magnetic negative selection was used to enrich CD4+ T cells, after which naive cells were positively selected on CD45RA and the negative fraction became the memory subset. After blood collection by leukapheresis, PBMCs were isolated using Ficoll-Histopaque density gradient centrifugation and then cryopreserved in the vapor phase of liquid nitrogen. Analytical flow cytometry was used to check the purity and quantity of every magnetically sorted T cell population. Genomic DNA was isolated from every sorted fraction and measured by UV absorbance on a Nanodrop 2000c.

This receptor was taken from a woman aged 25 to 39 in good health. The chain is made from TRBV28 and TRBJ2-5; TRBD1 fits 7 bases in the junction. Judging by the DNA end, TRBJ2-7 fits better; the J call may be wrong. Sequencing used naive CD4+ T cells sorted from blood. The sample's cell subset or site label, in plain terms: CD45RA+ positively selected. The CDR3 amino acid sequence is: CASSWDWDSPYEQYF. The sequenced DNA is TGTGCCAGCAGTTGGGATTGGGACAGTCCCTACGAGCAGTACTTC.